This T cell receptor beta chain derives from a study of T cell responses to AZD1222 COVID-19 vaccine (dated by TCRdb to the early 2020s). With regard to the full study: AZD1222 recipients given second doses at about 4 weeks or at about 12 weeks were pooled, since spike-specific TCR depth and breadth were not found to differ between the two schedules. Trial participants were enrolled by age into 18-55, 56-69 and 70-plus year subgroups, with roughly 160, 29 and 62 TCR-sequenced participants respectively. TCR sequencing was performed for 230 to 250 trial participants, of whom about 200 were given two doses of AZD1222 and around 25 were given two doses of MenACWY control vaccine. Study-wide conclusions, independent of this receptor: Epitopes outside the regions mutated in the B.1.351 and B.1.1.7 variants were reportedly recognized by nearly half of the unique spike-specific TCRs. Vaccine-associated CD4 TCRs spanned the whole spike protein, with dominant responses in regions 160-218 and 743-854. No day 14 peak-response samples were available, so repertoires were characterized only after the peak T cell response. Only five or six AZD1222 recipients were SARS-CoV-2 seropositive at baseline, limiting conclusions about previously exposed vaccinees. In the small 56-69-year group, the increase in depth fell short of significance, most likely because of low power. Spike-specific TCR breadth and depth rose significantly after two AZD1222 doses compared with day 0 and with MenACWY recipients. Participants were mostly white British, with more females than males. The authors suggested clonal diversity may have been underestimated.

The CDR3 regions of human TCRbeta chains were analyzed by immunosequencing. The source study handled its data this way. Repertoire TCRs were matched against a reference library of SARS-CoV-2-specific TCRs generated with the MIRA antigen-specificity platform. Breadth was defined as the fraction of unique TCRs that were SARS-CoV-2-associated, and depth was defined as the fraction of total T cells that were SARS-CoV-2-associated. Each spike-specific TCR was assigned to its reactive spike region and to a CD4 or CD8 class using the MIRA data. Log10-transformed breadth and depth values were compared by one-way ANOVA with Sidak's multiple comparisons tests. This immuneACCESS table, as held by TCRdb, lists in-frame sequences with V and J called but not all clones. Of the missing ones, under half trace to an unresolved V gene in checked studies; the others have no known cause. That table is the source of V, J and clone size, and D and trimming were worked out from the DNA. This sample has 55,000 to 80,000 clones in its table, and 80% to 85% of those were observed once. 9.8% of the sample belongs to the ten largest clones.

The time point label, as the study defines it: baseline before first vaccination. Vaccinee samples were obtained from the UK trials COV001 and COV002, which included a single-blind randomized controlled phase 2/3 trial of AZD1222 (ChAdOx1 nCoV-19) in healthy adults. For TCRbeta chain sequencing, PBMC samples from trial participants were taken at day 0 and at day 28 after the second dose. Of note for this clone: Its recognized antigen is unknown. No qualities accompany the bases; no much larger clone lies one base away.

The CDR3 starts with the cysteine, ends with the phenylalanine, and has 13 residues. The DNA shown is the 39-base CDR3, in frame from base 1. V is cut by 6 bases and J by 2 bases, and the space between the germline ends is 10 bases. This receptor was identified in an adult in good health. This specimen consisted of peripheral blood, obtained on day 0 of AZD1222 vaccination. This sequence uses TRBV12-3 or TRBV12-4 and TRBJ2-5; TRBD1 could be the D gene, as 6 bases match. CDR3 loop: CASRRTEQETQYF. The sequence in DNA is TGTGCCAGCAGAAGGACAGAGCAAGAGACCCAGTACTTC.